A single sample is the source of the 10 T cell receptor beta chains below, sequenced in a study of blood T cell repertoires in COVID-19. Assay: immunoSEQ multiplex PCR; the TCRdb copy retains only in-frame clones and omits some. Among over 150,000 clones, roughly 90% were seen once, and the ten largest hold around 20%. The sequencing sample was made of peripheral blood. These receptors were taken from a man between 65 and 80 years old with active or convalescent COVID-19.

The chain couples TRBV13 to TRBJ2-3, with 8 bases aligning to TRBD1. Per the germline V gene, CDR1 is PRHDT and CDR2 is FYEKMQ (reference sequence). The CDR3 spans 17 residues. With V trimmed by 5 bases and J by 2 bases, 12 bases remained unmatched. As DNA, the CDR3 is TGTGCCAGCAGCCCCAGCCAGGGGGCGGACAACACAGATACGCAGTATTTT. It translates to CASSPSQGADNTDTQYF.

J is TRBJ1-4 and V is TRBV25-1; D not certain. CDR1 and CDR2 (germline): MGHDK, SYGVNS. V lost 10 bases and J lost 0, with 9 bases in between. This CDR3 comprises 13 residues. The CDR3 DNA sequence: TGTGCCACCGAGGGAGCAACTAATGAAAAACTGTTTTTT. Translating it yields CATEGATNEKLFF.

The V and J genes are TRBV5-5 and TRBJ2-7; 9 nucleotides agree with TRBD1. This CDR3 is built from 15 residues. Germline V CDR1 and CDR2: SGHKS, YYEKEE (reference sequence). The J segment lost 2 bases and the V segment lost 2 bases, leaving 5 bases of the junction unmatched. The CDR3 region has the DNA TGTGCCAGCAGCTTCCGGACAGGGGTAACCTACGAGCAGTACTTC. This encodes CASSFRTGVTYEQYF.

The chain carries TRBV24-1 and TRBJ1-4, with D tentatively TRBD1 (6 bases). This CDR3 comprises 16 residues. Germline-derived CDR1 and CDR2 are KGHDR and SFDVKD. The V end was cut by 1 base, the J end by 7 bases, with 15 bases between. The CDR3 reads CATSDFTTRGVEKLFF. Written as DNA, the CDR3 is TGTGCCACCAGTGATTTTACTACCAGGGGAGTTGAAAAACTGTTTTTT.

This clone has only one observation. This chain uses TRBV7-9 with TRBJ2-5, with a tentative D call TRBD2 (6 bases). Trimming removed 7 bases at V and 1 base at J, with 13 bases between. This CDR3 contains 14 residues. Germline assignment: CDR1 SEHNR and CDR2 FQNEAQ (reference sequence). The CDR3, as DNA: TGTGCCAGCACCCCCGGGAGAAGCCAAGAGACCCAGTACTTC. It translates to CASTPGRSQETQYF. The full variable domain, rest sourced from reference TRBV7-9 and TRBJ2-5, is DTGVSQNPRHKITKRGQNVTFRCDPISEHNRLYWYRQTLGQGPEFLTYFQNEAQLEKSRLLSDRFSAERPKGSFSTLEIQRTEQGDSAMYLCASTPGRSQETQYFGPGTRLLVL.

Many counts were recorded for this clone. The chain joins TRBV3-1 (or the pseudogene TRBV3-2) to TRBJ2-3; D gene ambiguous. In germline, CDR1 is LGHDT, CDR2 YNNKEL (reference sequence). The CDR3 spans 12 residues. V was trimmed by 6 bases and J by 0 bases, leaving 4 bases between them. This chain's CDR3 is CASSTSTDTQYF. Here the CDR3 DNA reads TGTGCCAGCAGTACTAGCACAGATACGCAGTATTTT.

The V and J genes are TRBV18 and TRBJ2-7; 7 bases fit TRBD2. The CDR3 is made up of 18 amino acids. Trimming took 3 bases from V and 1 from J; bases not matched to a gene: 15. Germline V gene data show CDR1 as KGHSH and CDR2 as LQKENI. CDR3 in amino acids: CASSPGGGPATISYEQYF. CDR3 sequence (DNA): TGTGCCAGCTCACCTGGCGGGGGACCCGCAACTATATCCTACGAGCAGTACTTC.

This chain joins TRBV7-9 and TRBJ1-3; 9 nucleotides match TRBD1. The V segment lost 1 base and the J segment 9 bases; nucleotides outside the gene matches: 16. The CDR3 is 18 residues long. CDR1 and CDR2 (germline): SEHNR, FQNEAQ (reference sequence). CDR3 coding DNA: TGTGCCAGCAGCTTAGACACAGGGGGCACGGTTATTGTTGGCACCATATATTTT. Amino acid sequence: CASSLDTGGTVIVGTIYF.

J is TRBJ2-7 and V is TRBV27; D possibly corresponds to TRBD2 (6 bases). CDR1 is MNHEY, CDR2 SMNVEV, per germline (reference sequence). The CDR3 is made up of 16 amino acids. Trimming cost V 3 bases and J 3 bases, with 18 bases left between them. The CDR3 DNA follows: TGTGCCAGCAGTTTCACCCGACTAGGGCGAGGCTACGAGCAGTACTTC. Translated, it gives CASSFTRLGRGYEQYF.

The chain recombines TRBV10-2 with TRBJ2-1; D is perhaps TRBD1 (6 bases). The germline CDR1 and CDR2 sequences are WSHSY and SAAADI. This CDR3 is 13 amino acids long. Trimming cost V 6 bases and J 10 bases, with 16 bases left between them. The CDR3 sequence is CASRAPGGGEQFF. CDR3 bases: TGCGCCAGCAGGGCCCCTGGGGGCGGCGAGCAGTTCTTC.